Listed here are 30 T cell receptor beta chains from one sample, sequenced in a study of blood T cell repertoires in COVID-19. Using immunoSEQ multiplex PCR, the repertoire was profiled, and TCRdb retains in-frame clones only, with some absent. The sample carries fewer than 60,000 clones, about 83% recorded once. The sequenced sample was peripheral blood. The receptor set was obtained from a man between 65 and 85 years old with active COVID-19.

V usage is TRBV5-1 and J usage is TRBJ1-4, with 9 bases identical to TRBD1. The germline CDR1 and CDR2 sequences are SGHRS and YFSETQ. The CDR3 sequence is 14 residues long. V lost 0 bases, J lost 8 bases, and 2 bases stayed unmatched. This CDR3 is CASSLGGTGEKLFF. The CDR3 DNA is TGCGCCAGCAGCTTGGGAGGGACAGGGGAAAAACTGTTTTTT.

V usage is TRBV6-4 and J usage is TRBJ1-1, with 7 bases fitting TRBD1. The CDR3 has 17 residues. From germline, CDR1 is MRHNA and CDR2 SNTAGT. The J segment lost 1 base and the V segment lost 3 bases, leaving 11 bases of the junction unmatched. The CDR3 protein is CASSELTGSVENTEAFF. The DNA of the CDR3 is TGTGCCAGCAGTGAGTTGACAGGGTCGGTGGAGAACACTGAAGCTTTCTTT.

The CDR3 protein is CASSPGTGIIYGYTF. Written as DNA, the CDR3 is TGTGCCAGCAGCCCGGGGACAGGGATTATCTATGGCTACACCTTC. The chain carries TRBV6-5 and TRBJ1-2, with 9 positions matching TRBD1. J lost 4 bases, V lost 6 bases, and 9 bases had no gene match. The CDR3 sequence is 15 residues long. From germline, CDR1 is MNHEY and CDR2 SVGAGI.

This clone was detected a few times. DNA of the CDR3: TGTGCCAGCAGTTACCAGACTAGCGGACCTGCCTACGAGCAGTACTTC. Protein product: CASSYQTSGPAYEQYF. V usage is TRBV6-5 and J usage is TRBJ2-7; TRBD2 matches 9 bases. The V segment lost 2 bases and the J segment 2 bases; nucleotides outside the gene matches: 7. The CDR3 has 16 residues. Germline loops: CDR1 MNHEY, CDR2 SVGAGI.

The V gene is TRBV19, the J gene TRBJ1-6; a possible D gene is TRBD1 (6 bases). V dropped 2 bases and J dropped 9 bases, with 14 bases sitting between them. The CDR3 covers 15 residues. From germline, CDR1 is LNHDA and CDR2 SQIVND (reference sequence). The CDR3 is CASSIPGHRGSPLHF. In DNA, the CDR3 is TGTGCCAGTAGTATACCGGGACACCGAGGTTCACCCCTCCACTTT.

V is TRBV5-8 and J is TRBJ1-4; possible D gene TRBD1, 6 bases. V was trimmed by 0 bases and J by 0 bases, leaving 9 bases between them. The CDR3 length is 16 residues. The germline V gene encodes CDR1 SGHTS and CDR2 YDEGEE. The CDR3 sequence is CASSLAGEATNEKLFF. In nucleotides, the CDR3 is TGTGCCAGCAGCTTGGCAGGGGAAGCAACTAATGAAAAACTGTTTTTT.

The chain couples TRBV30 to TRBJ1-2; D is possibly TRBD1 (5 bases). The CDR3 consists of 13 residues. V was cut by 0 bases and J by 4 bases, with 9 bases left in between. CDR1 is GTSNPN, CDR2 SVGIG, per germline (reference sequence). The CDR3 coding sequence is TGTGCCTGGAGTGTGCAGGGAACCTATGGCTACACCTTC. Translation gives CAWSVQGTYGYTF.

As regards this clone: This same CDR3 is encoded by further DNA sequences in the sample. This chain uses TRBV7-2 with TRBJ1-3; no clear D. The germline gives CDR1 SGHTA, CDR2 FQGNSA. CDR3 length equals 15 residues. The V and J ends lost 2 bases and 9 bases respectively, with 17 bases between them. CDR3 coding DNA: TGTGCCAGCAGCTTAAAGGGCGATGGAGGTTCCACCATATATTTT. This encodes CASSLKGDGGSTIYF.

The V and J genes are TRBV6-2 or TRBV6-3 and TRBJ1-1; weak D call: TRBD1 (5 bases). The V end lost 2 bases, the J end lost 9 bases, and 13 bases lay between the germline ends. Germline CDR1 reads MNHEY; CDR2 reads SVGEGT. The CDR3 length is 13 residues. CDR3 sequence (DNA): TGTGCCAGCAGTTACGGGGCAGGGCGGAAAGCTTTCTTT. Amino acids: CASSYGAGRKAFF.

There are a few counts of this clone. This chain joins TRBV9 and TRBJ2-5; D ambiguous. Germline CDR1 SGDLS, CDR2 YYNGEE. The CDR3 consists of 14 residues. Trimming left V 0 bases short and J 1 base short, with 7 bases between. The DNA of the CDR3 is TGTGCCAGCAGCGTAGGGGTAGCCCAAGAGACCCAGTACTTC. Amino acids: CASSVGVAQETQYF.

The chain links TRBV4-3 to TRBJ2-7, with D tentatively TRBD2 (6 bases). Germline CDR1 and CDR2: LGHNA and YSLEER. The CDR3 runs to 15 residues. Trimming shortened V by 1 base and J by 6 bases, and 16 bases separated the two germline ends. The CDR3 DNA reads TGCGCCAGCAGCCAAGTGTCGGGGGTTTCCGGCGAGCAGTACTTC. Its protein is CASSQVSGVSGEQYF.

The gene calls are TRBV28 and TRBJ1-2; D call uncertain. V lost 4 bases and J 8 bases, leaving 11 bases between the germline ends. Germline lookup yields CDR1 MDHEN and CDR2 SYDVKM. The CDR3 sequence is 12 residues long. CDR3 DNA sequence: TGTGCCAGCAGTTCCCCCCCTAGGGGCTACACCTTC. The encoded protein is CASSSPPRGYTF.

The chain carries TRBV5-1 and TRBJ1-6; the D gene is possibly TRBD1 (6 bases). The CDR3 runs to 14 residues. Trimming took 3 bases from V and 7 from J, leaving 11 bases between them. The germline V gene has CDR1 SGHRS and CDR2 YFSETQ. CDR3 loop: CASSSGQPNSPLHF. Here the CDR3 DNA reads TGCGCCAGCAGCTCGGGACAACCAAATTCACCCCTCCACTTT.

This clone was seen only once. This chain connects TRBV3-1 (or the pseudogene TRBV3-2) to TRBJ2-1; 9 nucleotides agree with TRBD2. Germline-derived CDR1 and CDR2 are LGHDT and YNNKEL (reference sequence). V shed 0 bases, J shed 2 bases, and the junction held 8 bases outside the gene matches. The CDR3 length is 18 residues. This chain's CDR3 is CASSQDLPAGGTYNEQFF. The CDR3 DNA sequence: TGTGCCAGCAGCCAAGATTTACCCGCGGGGGGGACCTACAATGAGCAGTTCTTC.

J is TRBJ2-7 and V is TRBV9; D might be TRBD2 (6 bases). V lost 0 bases, J lost 7 bases, and 17 bases lay in between. Germline V gene sequence: CDR1 SGDLS, CDR2 YYNGEE. The CDR3 is 15 residues long. The CDR3 sequence is CASSVVGDAGGEQYF. In nucleotides, the CDR3 is TGTGCCAGCAGCGTAGTTGGGGACGCCGGGGGAGAGCAGTACTTC. Full variable domain (rest looked up from reference TRBV9 and TRBJ2-7): DSGVTQTPKHLITATGQRVTLRCSPRSGDLSVYWYQQSLDQGLQFLIQYYNGEERAKGNILERFSAQQFPDLHSELNLSSLELGDSALYFCASSVVGDAGGEQYFGPGTRLTVT.

The V gene is TRBV19, the J gene TRBJ1-5; 7 bases match TRBD1. Germline V CDR1 and CDR2: LNHDA, SQIVND (reference sequence). CDR3 length: 14 amino acids. V dropped 3 bases and J dropped 2; count of bases not matched to a gene: 1. The CDR3 sequence is CASSIQGGNQPQHF. CDR3 coding DNA: TGTGCCAGTAGTATTCAGGGGGGCAATCAGCCCCAGCATTTT.

This rearrangement joins TRBV6-6 to TRBJ2-7; D possibly corresponds to TRBD1 (6 bases). Looked up from germline, CDR1 is MNHNY and CDR2 is SVGAGI (reference sequence). CDR3 length: 14 amino acids. V lost 4 bases and J lost 1, with 11 bases in between. The CDR3 region is CASSSGTRSYEQYF. CDR3 nucleotides: TGTGCCAGCAGTTCCGGGACACGTTCCTACGAGCAGTACTTC.

The CDR3 coding sequence is TGTGCCAGCAGTTTGACAGCCTCCTACGAGCAGTACTTC. It is translated as CASSLTASYEQYF. V gene TRBV28 combines with J gene TRBJ2-7; D is possibly TRBD1 (5 bases). V lost 3 bases and J 0 bases, leaving 6 bases between the germline ends. CDR1 MDHEN and CDR2 SYDVKM come from the germline V gene. This CDR3 has 13 residues.

The V and J genes are TRBV5-1 and TRBJ2-7; 7 bases line up with TRBD1. V shed 3 bases, J shed 2 bases, and the junction held 5 bases outside the gene matches. From germline, CDR1 is SGHRS and CDR2 YFSETQ. There are 14 residues in the CDR3. The CDR3 region is CASSSGTATYEQYF. The CDR3 nucleotides read TGCGCCAGCAGCTCCGGGACAGCTACCTACGAGCAGTACTTC.

The sample holds one count of this clone. The chain has TRBV3-1 (or the pseudogene TRBV3-2) and TRBJ2-5; D perhaps matches TRBD1 (6 bases). The germline V and J ends were trimmed by 6 bases and 4 bases, with 18 bases remaining between them. The CDR3 covers 15 residues. CDR1 and CDR2 from the germline V gene are LGHDT and YNNKEL (reference sequence). The CDR3 spells CASRQTGSLSETQYF. DNA of the CDR3: TGTGCCAGCAGGCAAACAGGGAGCTTATCAGAGACCCAGTACTTC.

This clone was seen more than once but under ten times. This chain connects TRBV6-1 to TRBJ1-5; D not resolved. Germline V gene lookup returns CDR1 MNHNS and CDR2 SASEGT. V lost 2 bases, J lost 0 bases, and 8 bases lay in between. There are 15 residues in the CDR3. Written as DNA, the CDR3 is TGTGCCAGCAGTGAACCCCGGTATAGCAATCAGCCCCAGCATTTT. Protein product: CASSEPRYSNQPQHF.

The CDR3: CASSSQGQGAGEKLFF. CDR3 DNA sequence: TGTGCCAGCAGCTCCCAGGGACAGGGGGCTGGTGAAAAACTGTTTTTT. The chain uses TRBV7-2 and TRBJ1-4, with 12 bases identical to TRBD1. Germline V CDR1 and CDR2: SGHTA, FQGNSA. The CDR3 has 16 amino acids. V was pared by 4 bases and J by 7 bases, with 7 bases of the junction left unmatched.

The chain has TRBV4-2 and TRBJ2-3; the match to TRBD2 covers 7 bases. Trimming at V came to 0 bases and at J to 8 bases, leaving 8 bases not matched to a gene. This CDR3 has 15 amino acids. From germline, CDR1 is LGHNA and CDR2 YNFKEQ. Here the CDR3 DNA reads TGTGCCAGCAGCCAAGATAAGCGGGGCCAGGGTACGCAGTATTTT. Encoded protein: CASSQDKRGQGTQYF.

The V and J genes are TRBV27 and TRBJ2-1, with 11 bases lining up with TRBD2. The V segment lost 8 bases and the J segment 7 bases; nucleotides outside the gene matches: 10. This CDR3 is built from 15 residues. The V gene's germline CDR1 is MNHEY and CDR2 SMNVEV (reference sequence). CDR3 amino acids: CASAPLAGGLNEQFF. The CDR3 coding sequence is TGTGCCAGCGCCCCATTAGCGGGGGGGCTGAATGAGCAGTTCTTC.

CDR3 in amino acids: CASSQEPGNTNYGYTF. The CDR3 DNA reads TGCGCCAGCAGCCAAGAACCCGGGAACACTAACTATGGCTACACCTTC. V is TRBV4-1 and J is TRBJ1-2; D gene uncertain. From germline, CDR1 is MGHRA and CDR2 YSYEKL. The CDR3 consists of 16 residues. V lost 0 bases to trimming and J lost 0 bases, with 11 bases between them.

CDR3 residues: CASSFPRDRGIYGYTF. The CDR3, as DNA: TGTGCCAGCAGCTTCCCCCGGGACAGGGGAATCTATGGCTACACCTTC. This chain links TRBV7-2 with TRBJ1-2; 10 bases fit TRBD1. CDR1 is SGHTA and CDR2 is FQGNSA in the germline V gene. CDR3 size: 16 residues. J was trimmed by 4 bases and V by 3 bases; bases with no gene match: 8.

The chain has TRBV30 and TRBJ1-6; 10 nucleotides agree with TRBD1. CDR3 length equals 16 residues. V dropped 1 base and J dropped 7; count of bases not matched to a gene: 7. Germline loops: CDR1 GTSNPN, CDR2 SVGIG (reference sequence). The CDR3 region has the DNA TGTGCCTGGAGTGGGGGGACAGGGGTTGGGAATTCACCCCTCCACTTT. Translation: CAWSGGTGVGNSPLHF.

This chain links TRBV4-3 with TRBJ1-6; 10 nucleotides agree with TRBD1. Trimming took 0 bases from V and 15 from J; bases not matched to a gene: 11. The CDR3 sequence is 16 residues long. Looked up from germline, CDR1 is LGHNA and CDR2 is YSLEER. CDR3 residues: CASSQDRQGASFGLHF. The CDR3 coding sequence is TGCGCCAGCAGCCAAGATAGACAGGGGGCTAGTTTTGGCCTCCACTTT.

V and J are TRBV5-1 and TRBJ2-3; 7 positions agree with TRBD1. The germline gives CDR1 SGHRS, CDR2 YFSETQ. The CDR3 loop spans 15 amino acids. V gave up 4 bases and J gave up 0 bases; unmatched junction bases: 5. CDR3 protein: CASSPGTASTDTQYF. In DNA form, the CDR3 reads TGCGCCAGCAGCCCAGGGACAGCTAGCACAGATACGCAGTATTTT. Full variable domain (rest looked up from reference TRBV5-1 and TRBJ2-3): KAGVTQTPRYLIKTRGQQVTLSCSPISGHRSVSWYQQTPGQGLQFLFEYFSETQRNKGNFPGRFSGRQFSNSRSEMNVSTLELGDSALYLCASSPGTASTDTQYFGPGTRLTVL.

V is TRBV2 and J is TRBJ1-1; D is ambiguous. The V end was cut by 7 bases, the J end by 1 base, with 10 bases between. The germline V gene has CDR1 SNHLY and CDR2 FYNNEI. This CDR3 has 13 amino acids. The CDR3 spells CASMDWRNTEAFF. CDR3 sequence (DNA): TGTGCCAGCATGGACTGGAGGAACACTGAAGCTTTCTTT.